Listed below are T cell receptor beta chains from one sample, sequenced in a study of blood T cells in healthy people across ages. TCRdb re-called the 5' RACE reads through MiXCR, storing one row per CDR3 protein. Here the sample spans some 1.4 million distinct CDR3 sequences, around 39% being singletons. The sequenced sample consisted of blood. These TCRs come from a woman in her late teens or twenties in good health. Each CDR3 is given with its conserved first and last residue. The order of the fields is clone size, D gene, J gene, V gene, CDR3 protein, CDR3 DNA. A D gene is named only where the DNA matches it firmly. Clone size is stated in some rows and not others, as once, few, many or a class when expanded.

few TRBD2 TRBJ2-3 TRBV20-1 CSAPFRGEGDTQYF TGCAGTGCCCCTTTCCGGGGGGAAGGGGATACGCAGTATTTT
- - TRBJ2-3 TRBV24-1 CATALGGLSTDTQYF TGTGCCACTGCCCTGGGCGGACTCTCCACAGATACGCAGTATTTT
few - TRBJ2-3 TRBV20-1 CSASPRDLSSTDTQYF TGCAGTGCTAGTCCCCGGGACCTTTCTAGCACAGATACGCAGTATTTT
few - TRBJ2-7 TRBV20-1 CSARDPLGAHEQYF TGCAGTGCTAGAGATCCTCTAGGAGCCCACGAGCAGTACTTC
- - TRBJ1-1 TRBV20-1 CSASQGDQAFF TGCAGTGCCAGCCAAGGGGACCAAGCTTTCTTT
many - TRBJ2-5 TRBV20-1 CSASKETQYF TGCAGTGCTAGTAAAGAGACCCAGTACTTC
- TRBD1 TRBJ1-2 TRBV6-5 CASHRDRGRGYTF TGTGCCAGCCACCGGGACAGGGGGCGAGGCTACACCTTC
- - TRBJ1-3 TRBV12-3/TRBV12-4 CATRTDSGNTIYF TGTGCCACCCGGACAGACTCTGGAAACACCATATATTTT
- - TRBJ2-3 TRBV5-1 CASSLDPKVATDTQYF TGCGCCAGCAGCTTGGATCCCAAGGTGGCGACAGATACGCAGTATTTT
few - TRBJ2-3 TRBV6-1 CASKGHTQYF TGTGCCAGCAAGGGGCATACGCAGTATTTT
few TRBD1 TRBJ2-7 TRBV9 CASNDRGSGVSEQYF TGTGCCAGCAACGACAGGGGCTCTGGTGTCTCCGAGCAGTACTTC
- - TRBJ1-6 TRBV4-1 CASSQAAASGSPLHF TGCGCCAGCAGCCAAGCGGCAGCCAGTGGATCACCCCTCCACTTT
- TRBD2 TRBJ2-5 TRBV7-2 CASSPGLAGTETQYF TGTGCCAGCAGCCCAGGACTAGCGGGGACGGAGACCCAGTACTTC
- - TRBJ2-1 TRBV30 CACHRDSGQQFF TGTGCCTGCCACCGGGACTCGGGACAGCAGTTCTTC
- TRBD1 TRBJ2-7 TRBV28 CASSLNLMGTETYEQYF TGTGCCAGCAGTTTAAATCTTATGGGGACAGAGACCTACGAGCAGTACTTC
- - TRBJ1-2 TRBV7-9 CASSLDGGEQGGYTF TGTGCCAGCAGCTTAGATGGGGGTGAGCAGGGTGGCTACACCTTC
- - TRBJ1-2 TRBV30 CAWSAGREFSYGYTF TGTGCCTGGAGTGCGGGAAGGGAGTTTTCATATGGCTACACCTTC
few - TRBJ1-2 TRBV21-1 CASGQTAKTYGYTF TGTGCCAGCGGCCAGACTGCTAAAACCTATGGCTACACCTTC
few - TRBJ1-4 TRBV29-1 CSVGGGLANEKLFF TGCAGCGTTGGAGGGGGGCTGGCTAATGAAAAACTGTTTTTT
- TRBD2 TRBJ2-7 TRBV7-2 CASSYTGTSGSEQYF TGTGCCAGCAGCTACACGGGGACTAGCGGGAGCGAGCAGTACTTC
- TRBD1 TRBJ1-2 TRBV28 CASSPRQGKVAGYTF TGTGCCAGCAGTCCGAGACAGGGGAAGGTTGCTGGCTACACCTTC
- - TRBJ1-4 TRBV3-1 CASSQFGEANEKLFF TGTGCCAGCAGCCAGTTCGGGGAGGCTAATGAAAAACTGTTTTTT
- - TRBJ1-5 TRBV6-2/TRBV6-3 CASSRTGGLQPQHF TGTGCCAGCAGCCGAACCGGGGGCCTTCAGCCCCAGCATTTT
many - TRBJ2-1 TRBV2 CASSGTRYNEQFF TGTGCCAGCAGCGGTACGCGGTACAATGAGCAGTTCTTC
many TRBD2 TRBJ2-1 TRBV12-3/TRBV12-4 CASSPRDYGEQFF TGTGCCAGCAGTCCTCGGGACTACGGTGAGCAGTTCTTC
- - TRBJ2-2 TRBV28 CASTAGALTGELFF TGTGCCAGTACGGCAGGGGCCCTAACCGGGGAGCTGTTTTTT
- - TRBJ2-5 TRBV20-1 CSARVHSGQETQYF TGCAGTGCTAGGGTACATAGCGGCCAAGAGACCCAGTACTTC
- - TRBJ2-7 TRBV5-1 CASSLGQIAYEQYF TGCGCCAGCAGCTTGGGACAGATTGCCTACGAGCAGTACTTC
- - TRBJ2-2 TRBV6-2/TRBV6-3 CASSLEGAGNTGELFF TGTGCCAGCAGTTTAGAAGGGGCAGGGAACACCGGGGAGCTGTTTTTT
- - TRBJ2-1 TRBV27 CASSSSTSGYYNEQFF -
few TRBD1 TRBJ2-1 TRBV24-1 CATSDSRDRHNEQFF TGTGCCACCAGTGATTCCCGGGACAGACACAATGAGCAGTTCTTC
few - TRBJ1-6 TRBV12-3/TRBV12-4 CASRDGGRNSPLHF TGTGCCAGCAGAGACGGGGGGAGGAATTCACCCCTCCACTTT
few TRBD1 TRBJ1-2 TRBV4-1 CATWGQGPSNYGYTF TGCGCCACCTGGGGACAGGGTCCGTCTAACTATGGCTACACCTTC
- - TRBJ2-7 TRBV4-1 CASSPGQLSLVEQYF TGCGCCAGCAGCCCCGGACAGCTAAGCTTGGTCGAGCAGTACTTC
- - TRBJ1-4 TRBV27 CASSAPTNEKLFF TGTGCCAGCAGTGCACCAACTAATGAAAAACTGTTTTTT
- TRBD1 TRBJ2-5 TRBV12-5 CASGRDRGEETQYF TGTGCTAGTGGCAGGGACAGGGGTGAAGAGACCCAGTACTTC
few - TRBJ1-4 TRBV7-9 CASSADRTTNEKLFF TGTGCCAGCAGCGCCGACAGGACAACTAATGAAAAACTGTTTTTT